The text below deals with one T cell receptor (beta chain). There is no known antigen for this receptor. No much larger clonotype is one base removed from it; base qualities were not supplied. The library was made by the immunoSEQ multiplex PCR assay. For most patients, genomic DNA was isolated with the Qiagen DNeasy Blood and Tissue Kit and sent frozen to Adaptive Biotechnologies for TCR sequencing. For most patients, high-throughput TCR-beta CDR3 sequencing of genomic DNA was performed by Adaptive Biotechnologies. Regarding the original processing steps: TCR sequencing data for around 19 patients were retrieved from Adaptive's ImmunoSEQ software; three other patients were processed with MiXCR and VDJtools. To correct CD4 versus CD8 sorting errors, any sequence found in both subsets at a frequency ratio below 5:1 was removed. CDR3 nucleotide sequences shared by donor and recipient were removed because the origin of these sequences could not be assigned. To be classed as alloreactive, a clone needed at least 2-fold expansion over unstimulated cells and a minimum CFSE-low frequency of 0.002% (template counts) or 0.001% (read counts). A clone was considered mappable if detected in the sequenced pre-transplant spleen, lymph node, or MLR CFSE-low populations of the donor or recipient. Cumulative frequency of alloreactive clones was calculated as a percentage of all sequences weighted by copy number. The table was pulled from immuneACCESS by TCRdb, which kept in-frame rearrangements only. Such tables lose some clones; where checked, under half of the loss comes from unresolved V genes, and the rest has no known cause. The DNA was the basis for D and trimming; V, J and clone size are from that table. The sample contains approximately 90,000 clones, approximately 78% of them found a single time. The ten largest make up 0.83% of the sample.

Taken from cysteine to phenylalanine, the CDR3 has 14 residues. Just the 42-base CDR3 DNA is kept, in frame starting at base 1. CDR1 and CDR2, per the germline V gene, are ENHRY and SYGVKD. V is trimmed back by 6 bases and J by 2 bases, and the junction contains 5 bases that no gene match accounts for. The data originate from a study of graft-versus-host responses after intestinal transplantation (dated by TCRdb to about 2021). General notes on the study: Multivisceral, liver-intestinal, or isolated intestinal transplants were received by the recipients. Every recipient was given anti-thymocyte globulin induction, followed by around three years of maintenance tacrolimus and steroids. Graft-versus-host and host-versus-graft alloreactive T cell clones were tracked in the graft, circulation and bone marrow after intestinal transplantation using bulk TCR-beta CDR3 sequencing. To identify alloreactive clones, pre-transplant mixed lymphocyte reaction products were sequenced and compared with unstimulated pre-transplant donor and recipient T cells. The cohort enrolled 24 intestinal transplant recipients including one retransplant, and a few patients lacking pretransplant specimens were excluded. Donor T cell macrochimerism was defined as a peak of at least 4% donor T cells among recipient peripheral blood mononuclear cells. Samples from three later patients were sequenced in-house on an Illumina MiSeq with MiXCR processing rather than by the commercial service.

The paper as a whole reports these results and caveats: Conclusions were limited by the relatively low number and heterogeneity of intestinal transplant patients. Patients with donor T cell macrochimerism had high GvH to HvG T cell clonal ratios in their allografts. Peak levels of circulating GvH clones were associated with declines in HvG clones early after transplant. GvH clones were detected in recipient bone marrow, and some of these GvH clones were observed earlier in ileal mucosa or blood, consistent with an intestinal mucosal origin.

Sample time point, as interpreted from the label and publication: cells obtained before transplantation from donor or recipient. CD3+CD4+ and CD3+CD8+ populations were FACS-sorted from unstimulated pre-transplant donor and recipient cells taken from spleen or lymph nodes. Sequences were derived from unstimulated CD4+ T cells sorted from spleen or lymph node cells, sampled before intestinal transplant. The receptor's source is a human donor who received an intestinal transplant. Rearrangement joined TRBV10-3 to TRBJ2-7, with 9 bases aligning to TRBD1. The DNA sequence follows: TGTGCCATCAGGACGGGACAGGGTACCTACGAGCAGTACTTC. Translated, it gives CAIRTGQGTYEQYF.